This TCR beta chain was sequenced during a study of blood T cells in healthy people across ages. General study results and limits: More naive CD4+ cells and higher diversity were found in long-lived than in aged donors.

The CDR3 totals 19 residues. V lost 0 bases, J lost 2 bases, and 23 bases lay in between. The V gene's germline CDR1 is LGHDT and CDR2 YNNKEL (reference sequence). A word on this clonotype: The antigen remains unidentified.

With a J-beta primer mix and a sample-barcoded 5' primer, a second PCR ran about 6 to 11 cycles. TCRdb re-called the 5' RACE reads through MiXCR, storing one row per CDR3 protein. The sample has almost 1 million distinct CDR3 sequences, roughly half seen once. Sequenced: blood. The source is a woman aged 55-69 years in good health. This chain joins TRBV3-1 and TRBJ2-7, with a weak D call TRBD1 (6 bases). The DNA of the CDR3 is TGTGCCAGCAGCCAAGAAGAGGGGGTGGGTTCGGACACCGCCTACGAGCAGTACTTC. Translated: CASSQEEGVGSDTAYEQYF.